These 13 T cell receptor beta chains share one sample of origin, sequenced in a study of Graves' ophthalmopathy and Graves' hyperthyroidism. TCR beta CDR3 amplification used RNA transcripts. RT-PCR in the first round used HTBI primers; a second-round multiplex PCR followed. Each CDR3 protein is one row after TCRdb ran MiXCR on the multiplex PCR reads. The sample contains 170,000 or so distinct CDR3 sequences, approximately 40% of which appear only once. What was sequenced was peripheral blood. These receptors were obtained from a man aged 30 to 45 with Graves' ophthalmopathy.

The CDR3 bases are TGCGCCAGCGGTCGGCCCGGGACAGAAAACTATGGCTACACCTTC. It yields the protein CASGRPGTENYGYTF. This chain joins TRBV5-1 and TRBJ1-2; 7 positions match TRBD1. CDR3 length equals 15 residues. The V segment lost 7 bases and the J segment 2 bases; nucleotides outside the gene matches: 11. Germline loops: CDR1 SGHRS, CDR2 YFSETQ. Filled out from reference TRBV5-1 and TRBJ1-2, the complete variable domain reads KAGVTQTPRYLIKTRGQQVTLSCSPISGHRSVSWYQQTPGQGLQFLFEYFSETQRNKGNFPGRFSGRQFSNSRSEMNVSTLELGDSALYLCASGRPGTENYGYTFGSGTRLTVV.

J is TRBJ2-2 and V is TRBV6-1, with D perhaps matching TRBD1 (5 bases). The CDR3 is 17 residues long. The germline gives CDR1 MNHNS, CDR2 SASEGT. V dropped 5 bases and J dropped 8 bases, with 24 bases sitting between them. This CDR3 is CASSPISDKGHWGELFF. In DNA form, the CDR3 reads TGTGCCAGCAGTCCCATCTCGGACAAGGGGCATTGGGGGGAGCTGTTTTTT.

This clonotype showed up many times. This chain uses TRBV24-1 with TRBJ2-2; maybe TRBD2 (5 bases). CDR3 size: 15 residues. The germline V gene encodes CDR1 KGHDR and CDR2 SFDVKD. Trimming removed 8 bases from V and 2 bases from J, with 14 bases in between. CDR3 nucleotides: TGTGCCACCAACAGAGGGAGTGGAAACACCGGGGAGCTGTTTTTT. Residues: CATNRGSGNTGELFF.

This clonotype was counted many times. The rearrangement links TRBV28 to TRBJ2-7; 8 positions agree with TRBD1. V was clipped by 3 bases and J by 9 bases; unmatched bases: 4. The CDR3 spans 12 residues. Germline values: CDR1 MDHEN, CDR2 SYDVKM. The CDR3 nucleotides read TGTGCCAGCAGTTTCCTACAGGGGGGGCAGTACTTC. Translating gives CASSFLQGGQYF.

The V and J genes are TRBV6-2 or TRBV6-3 and TRBJ2-2; 9 nucleotides line up with TRBD2. CDR1 and CDR2 (germline): MNHEY, SVGEGT. The CDR3 length is 16 residues. The V gene end was trimmed by 10 bases and the J gene end by 2 bases; junction bases not matched to a gene: 11. The DNA for the CDR3 is TGTGCCACCCACCCCTCTAGCGGGGAAAACACCGGGGAGCTGTTTTTT. Translated, it gives CATHPSSGENTGELFF.

This clonotype appeared many times. V is TRBV5-1 and J is TRBJ2-7, with 11 bases identical to TRBD2. V lost 4 bases, J lost 5 bases, and 8 bases stayed unmatched. The CDR3 is 15 amino acids. The germline V gene has CDR1 SGHRS and CDR2 YFSETQ. This CDR3 is CASSQGTSGPDEQYF. The CDR3 DNA follows: TGCGCCAGCAGCCAAGGGACTAGCGGTCCGGACGAGCAGTACTTC.

V usage is TRBV6-1 and J usage is TRBJ1-5; possible D gene TRBD1, 5 bases. Germline V gives CDR1 MNHNS, CDR2 SASEGT. V gave up 10 bases and J gave up 0 bases, with 13 bases separating them. This CDR3 comprises 14 residues. CDR3 DNA sequence: TGTGCCACCTCCGGGACGGATAGCAATCAGCCCCAGCATTTT. Translation gives CATSGTDSNQPQHF.

This clonotype occurred many times. The rearrangement uses TRBV28 and TRBJ1-5, with D possibly TRBD1 on 6 matching bases. Trimming pared 5 bases from V and 6 bases from J, leaving 17 bases between. The CDR3 covers 15 residues. Germline values: CDR1 MDHEN, CDR2 SYDVKM. The CDR3 loop reads CASSPPRGNFQPQHF. The CDR3 region has the DNA TGTGCCAGCAGTCCCCCCAGGGGAAATTTTCAGCCCCAGCATTTT.

This chain joins TRBV24-1 and TRBJ2-7, with TRBD1 matching 7 bases. The germline gives CDR1 KGHDR, CDR2 SFDVKD. The CDR3 is 14 amino acids. J gave up 2 bases and V 6 bases, and 6 bases lay outside the gene matches. The chain's CDR3 is CATSHWDSPYEQYF. The CDR3 DNA reads as TGTGCCACCAGTCACTGGGACAGTCCCTACGAGCAGTACTTC.

On this clonotype itself: The junction shows a germline mismatch at one end, possibly a read error. The rearrangement uses TRBV27 and TRBJ2-7; D unresolved. CDR3 length equals 13 residues. Looked up from germline, CDR1 is MNHEY and CDR2 is SMNVEV (reference sequence). The CDR3 region is CASSLWRGYEQCF. The CDR3, as DNA: TGTGCCAGCAGTTTATGGCGCGGCTACGAGCAGTGCTTC.

This clonotype was seen repeatedly, ten times or more. The V and J genes are TRBV11-3 and TRBJ2-5; D is undetermined. The CDR3 runs 12 residues. In germline, CDR1 is SGHNT, CDR2 YENEEA. Trimming cost V 3 bases and J 5 bases, with 7 bases left between them. The CDR3, as DNA: TGTGCCAGCAGCTTTGGTCTCGAGACCCAGTACTTC. It yields the protein CASSFGLETQYF.

The V and J genes are TRBV6-1 and TRBJ2-5; D ambiguous. Trimming took off 0 bases at V and 5 bases at J, with 7 bases between the two ends. The CDR3 is made up of 13 amino acids. CDR1 is MNHNS and CDR2 is SASEGT in the germline V gene. The CDR3 bases are TGTGCCAGCAGTGAAGCGCGTCGGGAGACCCAGTACTTC. This codes for CASSEARRETQYF.

This clonotype was seen many times. J is TRBJ2-5 and V is TRBV29-1; 11 nucleotides line up with TRBD2. With V trimmed by 5 bases and J by 4 bases, 6 bases remained unmatched. This CDR3 region has 14 residues. Per germline, CDR1 SQVTM and CDR2 ANQGSEA. The CDR3, as DNA: TGCAGCGTTAATGTAGCGGGAGGGGGAGAGACCCAGTACTTC. It yields the protein CSVNVAGGGETQYF.